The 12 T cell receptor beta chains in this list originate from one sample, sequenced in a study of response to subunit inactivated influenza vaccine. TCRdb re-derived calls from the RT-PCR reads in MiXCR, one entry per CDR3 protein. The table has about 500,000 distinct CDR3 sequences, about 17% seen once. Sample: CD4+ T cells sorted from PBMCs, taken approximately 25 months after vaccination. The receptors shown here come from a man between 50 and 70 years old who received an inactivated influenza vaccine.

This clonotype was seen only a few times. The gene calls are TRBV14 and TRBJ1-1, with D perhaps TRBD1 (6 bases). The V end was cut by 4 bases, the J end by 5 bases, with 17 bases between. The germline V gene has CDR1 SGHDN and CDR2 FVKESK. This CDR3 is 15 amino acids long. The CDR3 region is CASSPTRGLGTEAFF. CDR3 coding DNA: TGTGCCAGCAGCCCGACGAGGGGGTTAGGGACTGAAGCTTTCTTT.

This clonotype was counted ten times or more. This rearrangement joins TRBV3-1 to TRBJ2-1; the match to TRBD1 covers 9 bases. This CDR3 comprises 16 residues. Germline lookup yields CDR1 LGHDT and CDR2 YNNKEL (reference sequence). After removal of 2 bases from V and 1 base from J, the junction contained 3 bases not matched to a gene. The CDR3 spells CASSQRGQGSYNEQFF. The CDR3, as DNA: TGTGCCAGCAGCCAAAGGGGACAGGGATCCTACAATGAGCAGTTCTTC.

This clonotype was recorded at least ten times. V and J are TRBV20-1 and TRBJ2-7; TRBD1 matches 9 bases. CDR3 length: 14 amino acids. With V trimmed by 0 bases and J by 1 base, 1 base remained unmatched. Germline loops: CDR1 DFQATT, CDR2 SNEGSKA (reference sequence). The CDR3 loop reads CSAREDRGSYEQYF. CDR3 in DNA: TGCAGTGCTAGAGAGGACAGGGGATCCTACGAGCAGTACTTC.

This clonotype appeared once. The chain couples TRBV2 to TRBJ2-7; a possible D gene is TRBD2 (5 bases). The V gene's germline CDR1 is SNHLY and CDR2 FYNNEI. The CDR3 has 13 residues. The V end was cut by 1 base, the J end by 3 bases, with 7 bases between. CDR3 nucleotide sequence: TGTGCCAGCAGTGAAGATCGGGGCTACGAGCAGTACTTC. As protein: CASSEDRGYEQYF.

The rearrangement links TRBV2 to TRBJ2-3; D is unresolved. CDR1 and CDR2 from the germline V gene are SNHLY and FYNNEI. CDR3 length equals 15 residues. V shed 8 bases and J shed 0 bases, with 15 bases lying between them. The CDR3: CASGNLAGSTDTQYF. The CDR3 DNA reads TGTGCCAGCGGCAACCTGGCTGGTAGCACAGATACGCAGTATTTT.

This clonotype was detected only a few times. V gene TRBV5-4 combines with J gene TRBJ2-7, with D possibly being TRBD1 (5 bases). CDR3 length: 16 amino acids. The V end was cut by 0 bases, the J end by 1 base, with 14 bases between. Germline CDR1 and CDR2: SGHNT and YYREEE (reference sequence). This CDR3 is CASSLGNPGKSYEQYF. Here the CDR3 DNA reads TGTGCCAGCAGCTTGGGCAACCCAGGGAAATCCTACGAGCAGTACTTC.

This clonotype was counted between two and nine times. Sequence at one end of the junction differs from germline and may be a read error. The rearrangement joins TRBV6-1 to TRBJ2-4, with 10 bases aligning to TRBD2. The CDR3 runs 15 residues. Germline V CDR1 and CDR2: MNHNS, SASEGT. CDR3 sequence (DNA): TGTGCCAGCAGTCAAGCGGGAGGGCCCAAAAACATTCAGTACTTC. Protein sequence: CASSQAGGPKNIQYF.

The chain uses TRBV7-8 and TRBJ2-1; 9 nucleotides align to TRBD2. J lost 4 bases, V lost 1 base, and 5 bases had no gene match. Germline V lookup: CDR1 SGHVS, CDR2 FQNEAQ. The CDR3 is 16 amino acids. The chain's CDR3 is CASSLGRLAGYNEQFF. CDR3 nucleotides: TGTGCCAGCAGCTTAGGGAGGCTAGCGGGGTACAATGAGCAGTTCTTC.

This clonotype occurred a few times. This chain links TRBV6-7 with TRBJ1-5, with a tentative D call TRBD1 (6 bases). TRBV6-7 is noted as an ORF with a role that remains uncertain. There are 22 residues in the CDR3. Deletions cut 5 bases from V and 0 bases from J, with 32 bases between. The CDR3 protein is CASSTKTPKQGPKKNSNQPQHF. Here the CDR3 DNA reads TGTGCCAGCAGTACCAAAACGCCTAAACAGGGCCCAAAGAAAAATAGCAATCAGCCCCAGCATTTT.

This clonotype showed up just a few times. In DNA form, the CDR3 reads TGCGCCAGCATGAGCTTGGCTCAGAACACAGATACGCAGTATTTT. Translating gives CASMSLAQNTDTQYF. The chain carries TRBV5-1 and TRBJ2-3; no clear D. Germline V lookup: CDR1 SGHRS, CDR2 YFSETQ. Trimming removed 6 bases at V and 2 bases at J, with 16 bases between. The CDR3 runs to 15 residues.

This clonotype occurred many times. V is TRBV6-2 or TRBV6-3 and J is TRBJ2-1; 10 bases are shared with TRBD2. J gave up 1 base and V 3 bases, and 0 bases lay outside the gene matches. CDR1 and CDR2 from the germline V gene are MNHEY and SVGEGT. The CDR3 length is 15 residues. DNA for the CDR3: TGTGCCAGCAGTTATAGCGGGGGGTCCTACAATGAGCAGTTCTTC. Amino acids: CASSYSGGSYNEQFF.

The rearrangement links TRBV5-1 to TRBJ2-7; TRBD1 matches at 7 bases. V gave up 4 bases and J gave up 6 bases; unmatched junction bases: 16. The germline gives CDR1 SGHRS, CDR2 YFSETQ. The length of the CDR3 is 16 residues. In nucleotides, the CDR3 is TGCGCCAGCAGCCCAGGAAGTGGGACAGCCTTTGGCGAGCAGTACTTC. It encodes CASSPGSGTAFGEQYF.